This is a list of T cell receptor beta chains from one sample in a study of cytomegalovirus exposure and HLA in healthy donors. Sequenced by immunoSEQ multiplex PCR; TCRdb stores in-frame clones only, minus some. The table lists tens of thousands of clones, just under 80% of them singletons. Source material: PBMCs. The receptors were sampled from a woman under 40 in good health and CMV-seronegative. Both conserved end residues are part of each CDR3. A D gene is named only where the DNA matches it firmly. Clone sizes are given selectively: once, few, many, or a class where the clone is expanded.

>TRBD1|.|TRBV15|TRBJ2-1
TGTGCCACCAGCAGGGGGACAGGGACCTACAATGAGCAGTTCTTC
CATSRGTGTYNEQFF
>.|.|TRBV7-2|TRBJ1-5
TGTGCCAGCAGCTTATCCGGGGGGACTCAGCCCCAGCATTTT
CASSLSGGTQPQHF
>.|.|TRBV11-2|TRBJ2-1
TGTGCCAGCAGCTCGACGAGAGGCTCCTACAATGAGCAGTTCTTC
CASSSTRGSYNEQFF
>TRBD1|.|TRBV5-4|TRBJ2-7
TGTGCCAGCAGCTACCGGGACAGGGGGCTCTACGAGCAGTACTTC
CASSYRDRGLYEQYF
>.|.|TRBV4-1|TRBJ2-2
TGCGCCAGCAGCCAAGAAACAGGGAGTAAGGGGGAGCTGTTTTTT
CASSQETGSKGELFF
>.|.|TRBV27|TRBJ2-7
TGTGCCAGCAGTTTAGCGGGTGACTCCTACGAGCAGTACTTC
CASSLAGDSYEQYF
>TRBD1|.|TRBV6-5|TRBJ2-3
TGTGCCAGCAGCCCCCGACAGGGACGCACAGATACGCAGTATTTT
CASSPRQGRTDTQYF
>TRBD1|.|TRBV5-1|TRBJ1-4
TGCGCCAGCAGCTCCGGGACAGGGAAGGAAAAACTGTTTTTT
CASSSGTGKEKLFF
>TRBD2|.|TRBV30|TRBJ2-7
TGTGCCTGGAGGAGGGGAGGGAGAGGACCCTACGAGCAGTACTTC
CAWRRGGRGPYEQYF
>TRBD1|.|TRBV4-1|TRBJ1-5
TGCGCCAGCAGCCAAGATCCCGGGACAGGGTTCAATCAGCCCCAGCATTTT
CASSQDPGTGFNQPQHF
>.|.|TRBV4-2|TRBJ1-1
TGTGCCAGCAGCCAAGAAGCAGGGGAAGCTTTCTTT
CASSQEAGEAFF
>TRBD1|.|TRBV28|TRBJ1-1
TGTGCCAGTAATGACAGGGTAATAGCTTTCTTT
CASNDRVIAFF
>.|.|TRBV28|TRBJ2-7
TGTGCCAGCAGTTTATATCCGCTCCCACGGGACGAGCAGTACTTC
CASSLYPLPRDEQYF
>.|.|TRBV25-1|TRBJ2-2
TGTGCCAGCAGCGAGAGGGCATCGAACACCGGGGAGCTGTTTTTT
CASSERASNTGELFF
>.|.|TRBV4-2|TRBJ1-6
TGTGCCAGCAGCCAAGAAGGGGCGGGGAAAAATTCACCCCTCCACTTT
CASSQEGAGKNSPLHF
>.|once|TRBV15|TRBJ2-7
TGTGCCACCAGCAGAGAGGGGAGCGGCTACGAGCAGTACTTC
CATSREGSGYEQYF
>.|few|TRBV6-1|TRBJ1-1
TGTGCCAGCAGTCAACTCGAGATGAGTAGTGAAGCTTTCTTT
CASSQLEMSSEAFF
>.|.|TRBV6-5|TRBJ2-5
TGTGCCAGCAGTTACTCGGGCAGGGGAATCGAGACCCAGTACTTC
CASSYSGRGIETQYF
>.|.|TRBV30|TRBJ1-2
TGTGCCTGGAGTGAGGACAGCTTTAACTATGGCTACACCTTC
CAWSEDSFNYGYTF
>TRBD1|.|TRBV18|TRBJ1-1
TGTGCCAGCTCACCACCGGGACAGGGCCGAGGGGCTTTCTTT
CASSPPGQGRGAFF
>TRBD2|.|TRBV30|TRBJ2-1
TGTGCCTGGAGTGCTACTAGCGTCTATGAGCAGTTCTTC
CAWSATSVYEQFF
>.|.|TRBV6-6|TRBJ1-1
TGTGCCAGCCCGCCTCCAGGGAACACTGAAGCTTTCTTT
CASPPPGNTEAFF
>TRBD1|.|TRBV4-1|TRBJ2-5
TGCGCCAGCAGCCAAGTTCTCCCGGGACAGGGGTGGGGAGAGACCCAGTACTTC
CASSQVLPGQGWGETQYF
>TRBD1|.|TRBV25-1|TRBJ2-1
TGTGCCAGCAGGGGGACAGGGAACAATGAGCAGTTCTTC
CASRGTGNNEQFF
>TRBD1|few|TRBV4-3|TRBJ1-4
TGCGCCAGCAGCCACGGGACAGGGCAGGAAAAACTGTTTTTT
CASSHGTGQEKLFF
>TRBD1|.|TRBV14|TRBJ1-2
TGTGCCAGCAGCCACCTGGACAGGGGGAAAGGCTACACCTTC
CASSHLDRGKGYTF
>.|.|TRBV6-1|TRBJ1-1
TGTGCCAGCAGTGTGGTTCAGGGTCTGGGGACTGAAGCTTTCTTT
CASSVVQGLGTEAFF
>.|once|TRBV9|TRBJ1-1
TGTGCCAGCAGCGTAGCTACCACTCACCAAGGCGGAGCTTTCTTT
CASSVATTHQGGAFF
>TRBD1|.|TRBV10-3|TRBJ2-5
TGTGCCATCGGGACAGCTCAAGAGACCCAGTACTTC
CAIGTAQETQYF
>TRBD2|.|TRBV5-1|TRBJ2-5
TGCGCCAGCAGCTTACTAGCGGGAGCATTGGAGACCCAGTACTTC
CASSLLAGALETQYF
>.|.|TRBV28|TRBJ2-1
TGTGCCAGCAGTCCAGGGTTCAATGAGCAGTTCTTC
CASSPGFNEQFF
>.|.|TRBV28|TRBJ2-5
TGTGCCAGCACGACGACTATCCAAGAGACCCAGTACTTC
CASTTTIQETQYF
>.|.|TRBV7-2|TRBJ2-7
TGTGCCAGCAGCCCGAGCCCCGGACAGACCTACGAGCAGTACTTC
CASSPSPGQTYEQYF
>.|.|TRBV29-1|TRBJ2-7
TGCAGCGTTGAACTCGCGGTCTCCTACGAGCAGTACTTC
CSVELAVSYEQYF
>.|.|TRBV28|TRBJ1-1
TGTGCCAGCTGGGCACCGGGGATGAACACTGAAGCTTTCTTT
CASWAPGMNTEAFF
>TRBD1|.|TRBV30|TRBJ1-6
TGTGCCTTGATATCGGGGACAGGGGTCTATAATTCACCCCTCCACTTT
CALISGTGVYNSPLHF
>.|.|TRBV29-1|TRBJ2-2
TGCAGCGCGACAGTTTCGAACACCGGGGAGCTGTTTTTT
CSATVSNTGELFF
>TRBD1|few|TRBV6-1|TRBJ2-7
TGTGCCAGCAGTGAAGCGCGCAGCAGGGGGCTCTACGAGCAGTACTTC
CASSEARSRGLYEQYF
>.|.|TRBV14|TRBJ1-1
TGTGCCAGCAGCCAGGCCAGGGAGAACACTGAAGCTTTCTTT
CASSQARENTEAFF
>.|few|TRBV28|TRBJ2-7
TGTGCCAGCAGTCAGGGTTCTCGGCCTTATGGGGAGCAGTACTTC
CASSQGSRPYGEQYF